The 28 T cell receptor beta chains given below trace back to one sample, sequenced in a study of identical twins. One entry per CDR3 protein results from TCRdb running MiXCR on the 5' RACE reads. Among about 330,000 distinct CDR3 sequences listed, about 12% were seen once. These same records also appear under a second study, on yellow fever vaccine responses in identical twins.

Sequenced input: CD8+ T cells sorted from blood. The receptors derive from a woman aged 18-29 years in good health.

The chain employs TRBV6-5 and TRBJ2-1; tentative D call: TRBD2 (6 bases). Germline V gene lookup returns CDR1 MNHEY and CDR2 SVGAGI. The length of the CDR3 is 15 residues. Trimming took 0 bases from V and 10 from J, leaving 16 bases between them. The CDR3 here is CASSYSGLSSSEQFF. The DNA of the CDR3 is TGTGCCAGCAGTTACTCGGGACTTAGCAGCAGCGAGCAGTTCTTC.

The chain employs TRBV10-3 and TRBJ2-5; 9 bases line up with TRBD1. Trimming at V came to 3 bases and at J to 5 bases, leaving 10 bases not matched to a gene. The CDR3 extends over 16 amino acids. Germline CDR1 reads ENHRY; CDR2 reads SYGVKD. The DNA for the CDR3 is TGTGCCATCAGTGAAACGACAGGGGGTCCTAGGGAGACCCAGTACTTC. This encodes CAISETTGGPRETQYF.

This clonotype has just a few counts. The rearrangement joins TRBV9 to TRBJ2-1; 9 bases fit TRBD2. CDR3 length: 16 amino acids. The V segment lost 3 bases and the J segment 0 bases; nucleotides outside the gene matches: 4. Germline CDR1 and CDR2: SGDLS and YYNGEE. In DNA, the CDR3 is TGTGCCAGCAGCGCCCAAGCGGGAGGCTCCTACAATGAGCAGTTCTTC. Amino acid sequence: CASSAQAGGSYNEQFF.

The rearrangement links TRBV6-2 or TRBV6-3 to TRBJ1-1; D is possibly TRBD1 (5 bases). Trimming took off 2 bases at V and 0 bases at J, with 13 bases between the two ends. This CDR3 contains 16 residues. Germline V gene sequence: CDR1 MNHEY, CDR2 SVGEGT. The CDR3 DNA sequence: TGTGCCAGCAGTTACGGATCGGGACGGCTGAACACTGAAGCTTTCTTT. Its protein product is CASSYGSGRLNTEAFF.

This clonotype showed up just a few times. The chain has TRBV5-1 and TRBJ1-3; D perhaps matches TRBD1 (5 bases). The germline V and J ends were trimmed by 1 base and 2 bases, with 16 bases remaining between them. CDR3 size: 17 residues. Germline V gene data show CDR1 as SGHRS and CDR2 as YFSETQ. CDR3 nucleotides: TGCGCCAGCAGCTTGATTCGAACCGGGACGCCTGGAAACACCATATATTTT. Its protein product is CASSLIRTGTPGNTIYF.

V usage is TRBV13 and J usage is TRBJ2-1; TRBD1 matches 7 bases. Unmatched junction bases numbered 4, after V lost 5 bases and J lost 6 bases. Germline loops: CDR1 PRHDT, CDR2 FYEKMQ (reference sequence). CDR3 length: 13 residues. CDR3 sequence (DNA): TGTGCCAGCAGCCCGGGACAGCCCAATGAGCAGTTCTTC. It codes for CASSPGQPNEQFF.

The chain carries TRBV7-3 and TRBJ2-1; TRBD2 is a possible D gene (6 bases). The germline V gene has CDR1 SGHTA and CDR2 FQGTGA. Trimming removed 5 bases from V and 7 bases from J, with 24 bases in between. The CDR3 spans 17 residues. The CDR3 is CASSPTKTGERRNEQFF. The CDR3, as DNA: TGTGCCAGCAGCCCAACCAAGACGGGAGAGCGGCGTAATGAGCAGTTCTTC. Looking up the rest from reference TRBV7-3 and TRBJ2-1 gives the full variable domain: GAGVSQTPSNKVTEKGKYVELRCDPISGHTALYWYRQSLGQGPEFLIYFQGTGAADDSGLPNDRFFAVRPEGSVSTLKIQRTERGDSAVYLCASSPTKTGERRNEQFFGPGTRLTVL.

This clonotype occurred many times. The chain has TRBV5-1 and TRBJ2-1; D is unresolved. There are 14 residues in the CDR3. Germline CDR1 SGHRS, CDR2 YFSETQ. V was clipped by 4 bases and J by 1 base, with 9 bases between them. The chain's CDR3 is CASSAGSSYNEQFF. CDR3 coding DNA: TGCGCCAGCAGCGCCGGGTCGTCCTACAATGAGCAGTTCTTC.

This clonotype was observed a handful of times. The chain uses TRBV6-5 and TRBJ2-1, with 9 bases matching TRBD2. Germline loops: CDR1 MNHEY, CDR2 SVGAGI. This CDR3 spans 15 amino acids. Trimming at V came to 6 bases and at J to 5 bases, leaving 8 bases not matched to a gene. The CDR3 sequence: CASRRGASGNNEQFF. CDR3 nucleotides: TGTGCCAGCAGACGGGGGGCTAGCGGGAACAATGAGCAGTTCTTC.

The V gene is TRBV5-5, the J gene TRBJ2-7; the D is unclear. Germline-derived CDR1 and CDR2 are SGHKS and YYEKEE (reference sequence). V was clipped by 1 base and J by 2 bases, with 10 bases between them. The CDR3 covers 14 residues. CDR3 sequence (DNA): TGTGCCAGCAGCTTGAGAGCCTTTCCCTACGAGCAGTACGTC. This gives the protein CASSLRAFPYEQYV.

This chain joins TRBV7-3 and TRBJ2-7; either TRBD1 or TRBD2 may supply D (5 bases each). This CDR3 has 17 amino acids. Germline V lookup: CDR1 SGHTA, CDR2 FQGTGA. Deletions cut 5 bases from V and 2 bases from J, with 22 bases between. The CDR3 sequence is CASSPLWGTRIPYEQYF. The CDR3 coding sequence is TGTGCCAGCAGCCCTCTGTGGGGGACCCGGATCCCCTACGAGCAGTACTTC.

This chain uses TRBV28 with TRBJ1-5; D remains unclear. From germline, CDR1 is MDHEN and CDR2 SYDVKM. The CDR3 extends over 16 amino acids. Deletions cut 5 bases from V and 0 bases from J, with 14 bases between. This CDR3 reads CASSGFDDYSNQPQHF. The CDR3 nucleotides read TGTGCCAGCAGTGGTTTCGACGACTATAGCAATCAGCCCCAGCATTTT.

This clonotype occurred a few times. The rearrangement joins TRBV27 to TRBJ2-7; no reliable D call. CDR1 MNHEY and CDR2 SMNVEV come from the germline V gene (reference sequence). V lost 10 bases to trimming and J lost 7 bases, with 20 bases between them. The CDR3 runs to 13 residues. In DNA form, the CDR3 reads TGTGCCACAACCGGGCCGTCCTATGGAGAGCAGTACTTC. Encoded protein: CATTGPSYGEQYF.

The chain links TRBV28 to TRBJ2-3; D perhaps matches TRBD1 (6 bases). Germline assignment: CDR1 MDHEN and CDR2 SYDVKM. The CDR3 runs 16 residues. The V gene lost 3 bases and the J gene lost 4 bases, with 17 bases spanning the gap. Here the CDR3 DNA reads TGTGCCAGCAGTTTTATAGGGCGACAGGTCCCAGATACGCAGTATTTT. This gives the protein CASSFIGRQVPDTQYF.

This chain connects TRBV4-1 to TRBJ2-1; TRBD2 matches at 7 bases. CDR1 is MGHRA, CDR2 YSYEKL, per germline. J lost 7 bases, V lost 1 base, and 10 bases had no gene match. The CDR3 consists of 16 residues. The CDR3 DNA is TGCGCCAGCAGCCAAGTCCCTGGACTAGTAGGTAATGAGCAGTTCTTC. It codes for CASSQVPGLVGNEQFF.

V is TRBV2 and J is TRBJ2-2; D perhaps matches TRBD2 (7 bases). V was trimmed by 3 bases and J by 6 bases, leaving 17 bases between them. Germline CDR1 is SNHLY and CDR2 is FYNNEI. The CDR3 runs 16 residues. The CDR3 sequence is CASSDSRSGGPGELFF. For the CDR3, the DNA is TGTGCCAGCAGTGATAGTCGCTCGGGGGGCCCCGGGGAGCTGTTTTTT.

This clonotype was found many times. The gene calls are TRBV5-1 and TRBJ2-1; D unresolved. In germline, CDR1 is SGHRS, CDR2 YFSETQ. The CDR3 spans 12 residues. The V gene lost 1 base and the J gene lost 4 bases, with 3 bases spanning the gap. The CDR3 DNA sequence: TGCGCCAGCAGCTTGAAGTACAATGAGCAGTTCTTC. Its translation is CASSLKYNEQFF.

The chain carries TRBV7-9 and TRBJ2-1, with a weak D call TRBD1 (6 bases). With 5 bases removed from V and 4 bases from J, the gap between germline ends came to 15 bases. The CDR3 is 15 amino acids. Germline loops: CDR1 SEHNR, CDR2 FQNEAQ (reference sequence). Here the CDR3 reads CASSPVMDRYNEQFF. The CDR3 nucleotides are TGTGCCAGCAGCCCCGTAATGGACAGATACAATGAGCAGTTCTTC.

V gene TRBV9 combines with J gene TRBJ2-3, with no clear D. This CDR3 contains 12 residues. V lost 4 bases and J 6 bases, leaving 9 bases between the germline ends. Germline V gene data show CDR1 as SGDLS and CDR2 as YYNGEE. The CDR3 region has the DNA TGTGCCAGCAGCCCATCAGAGGATACGCAGTATTTT. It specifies CASSPSEDTQYF.

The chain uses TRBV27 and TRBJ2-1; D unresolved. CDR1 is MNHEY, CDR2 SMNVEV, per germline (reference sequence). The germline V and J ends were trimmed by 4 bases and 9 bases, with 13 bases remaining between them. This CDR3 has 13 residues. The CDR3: CASSSPGAVEQFF. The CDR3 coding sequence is TGTGCCAGCAGTTCCCCCGGAGCCGTTGAGCAGTTCTTC.

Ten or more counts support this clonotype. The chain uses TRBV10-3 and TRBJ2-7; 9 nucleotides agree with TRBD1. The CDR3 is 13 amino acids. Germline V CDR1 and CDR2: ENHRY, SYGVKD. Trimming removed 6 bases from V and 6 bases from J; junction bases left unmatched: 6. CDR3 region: CAISDRDRAEQYF. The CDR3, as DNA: TGTGCCATCAGCGACCGGGACAGGGCCGAGCAGTACTTC.

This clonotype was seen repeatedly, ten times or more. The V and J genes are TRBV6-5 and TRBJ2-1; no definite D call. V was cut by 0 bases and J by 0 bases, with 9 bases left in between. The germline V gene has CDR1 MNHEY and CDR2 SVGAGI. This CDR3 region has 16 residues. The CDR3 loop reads CASSYSPDSSYNEQFF. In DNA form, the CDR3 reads TGTGCCAGCAGTTACTCTCCAGATTCCTCCTACAATGAGCAGTTCTTC.

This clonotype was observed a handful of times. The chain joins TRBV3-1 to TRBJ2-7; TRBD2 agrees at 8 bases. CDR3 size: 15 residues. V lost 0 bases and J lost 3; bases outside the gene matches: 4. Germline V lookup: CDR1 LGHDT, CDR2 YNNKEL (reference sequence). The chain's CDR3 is CASSQDSGAYYEQYF. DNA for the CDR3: TGTGCCAGCAGCCAAGATAGCGGGGCGTACTACGAGCAGTACTTC.

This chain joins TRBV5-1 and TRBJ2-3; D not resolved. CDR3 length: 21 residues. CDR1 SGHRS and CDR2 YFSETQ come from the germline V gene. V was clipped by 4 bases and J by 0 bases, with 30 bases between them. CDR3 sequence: CASSPTTLPRHSRSSTDTQYF. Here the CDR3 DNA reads TGCGCCAGCAGCCCAACTACACTTCCCCGACACTCCCGATCTAGCACAGATACGCAGTATTTT.

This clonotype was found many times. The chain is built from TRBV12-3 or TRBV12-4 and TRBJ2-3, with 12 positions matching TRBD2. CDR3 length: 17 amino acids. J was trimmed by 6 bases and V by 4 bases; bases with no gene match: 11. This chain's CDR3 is CASSSAGTSGPHDTQYF. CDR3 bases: TGTGCCAGCAGTTCCGCCGGGACTAGCGGGCCACACGATACGCAGTATTTT.

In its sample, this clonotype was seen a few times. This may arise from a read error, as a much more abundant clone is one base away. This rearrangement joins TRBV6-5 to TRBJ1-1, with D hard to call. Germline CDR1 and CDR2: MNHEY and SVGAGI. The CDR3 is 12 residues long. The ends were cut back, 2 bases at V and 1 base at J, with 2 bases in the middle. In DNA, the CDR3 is TGTGCCAGCAGTTACGCGAACACTGAAGCTTTCTTT. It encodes CASSYANTEAFF.

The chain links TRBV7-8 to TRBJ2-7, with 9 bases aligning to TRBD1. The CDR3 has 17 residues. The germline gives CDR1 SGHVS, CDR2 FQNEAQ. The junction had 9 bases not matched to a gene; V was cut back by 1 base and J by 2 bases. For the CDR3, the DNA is TGTGCCAGCAGCTTAGGGGGGCCAGGACAGGGGCCCTACGAGCAGTACTTC. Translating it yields CASSLGGPGQGPYEQYF.

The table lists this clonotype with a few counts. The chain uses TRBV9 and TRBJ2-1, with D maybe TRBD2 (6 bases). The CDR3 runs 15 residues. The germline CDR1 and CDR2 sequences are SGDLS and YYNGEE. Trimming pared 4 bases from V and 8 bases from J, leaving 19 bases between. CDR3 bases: TGTGCCAGCAGCCTGACTAGTTCCAAGTTAGATGAGCAGTTCTTC. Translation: CASSLTSSKLDEQFF. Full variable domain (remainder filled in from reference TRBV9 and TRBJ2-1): DSGVTQTPKHLITATGQRVTLRCSPRSGDLSVYWYQQSLDQGLQFLIQYYNGEERAKGNILERFSAQQFPDLHSELNLSSLELGDSALYFCASSLTSSKLDEQFFGPGTRLTVL.